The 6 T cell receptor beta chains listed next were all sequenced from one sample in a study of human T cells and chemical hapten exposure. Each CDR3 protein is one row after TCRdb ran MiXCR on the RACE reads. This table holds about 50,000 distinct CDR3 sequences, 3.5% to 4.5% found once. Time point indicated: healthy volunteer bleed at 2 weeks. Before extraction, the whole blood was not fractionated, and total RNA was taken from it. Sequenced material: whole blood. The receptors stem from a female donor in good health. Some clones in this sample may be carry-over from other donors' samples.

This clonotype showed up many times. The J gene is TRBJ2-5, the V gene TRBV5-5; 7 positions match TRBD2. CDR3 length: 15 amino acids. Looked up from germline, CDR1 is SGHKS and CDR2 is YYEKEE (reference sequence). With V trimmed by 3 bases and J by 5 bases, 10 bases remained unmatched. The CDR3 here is CASSSQTGGGETQYF. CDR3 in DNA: TGTGCCAGCAGCTCCCAGACGGGGGGAGGGGAGACCCAGTACTTC. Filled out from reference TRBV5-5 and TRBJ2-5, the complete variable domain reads DAGVTQSPTHLIKTRGQQVTLRCSPISGHKSVSWYQQVLGQGPQFIFQYYEKEERGRGNFPDRFSARQFPNYSSELNVNALLLGDSALYLCASSSQTGGGETQYFGPGTRLLVL.

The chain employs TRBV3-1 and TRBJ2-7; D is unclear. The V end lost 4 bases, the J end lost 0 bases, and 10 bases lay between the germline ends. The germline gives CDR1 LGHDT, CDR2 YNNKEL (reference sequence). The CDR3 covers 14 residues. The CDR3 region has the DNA TGTGCCAGCAGCCGAGAACTCGACTCCTACGAGCAGTACTTC. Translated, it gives CASSRELDSYEQYF.

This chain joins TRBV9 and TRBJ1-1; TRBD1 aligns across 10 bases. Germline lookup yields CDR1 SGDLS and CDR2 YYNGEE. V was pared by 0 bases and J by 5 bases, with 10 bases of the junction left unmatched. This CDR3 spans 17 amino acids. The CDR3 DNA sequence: TGTGCCAGCAGCGTAGGCACAGGGACAGGGGTTCGGACTGAAGCTTTCTTT. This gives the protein CASSVGTGTGVRTEAFF.

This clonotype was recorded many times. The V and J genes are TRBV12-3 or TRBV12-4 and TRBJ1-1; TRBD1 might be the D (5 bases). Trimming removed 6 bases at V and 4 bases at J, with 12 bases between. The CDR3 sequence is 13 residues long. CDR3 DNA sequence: TGTGCCAGCAGACCAAGGAGGGGCACTGAAGCTTTCTTT. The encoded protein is CASRPRRGTEAFF.

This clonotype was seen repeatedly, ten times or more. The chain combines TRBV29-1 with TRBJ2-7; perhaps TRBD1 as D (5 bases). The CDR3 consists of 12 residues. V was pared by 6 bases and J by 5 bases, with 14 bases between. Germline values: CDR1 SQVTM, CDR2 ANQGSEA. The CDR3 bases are TGCAGCGTGACCCTAGGGGCGGACGAGCAGTACTTC. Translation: CSVTLGADEQYF.

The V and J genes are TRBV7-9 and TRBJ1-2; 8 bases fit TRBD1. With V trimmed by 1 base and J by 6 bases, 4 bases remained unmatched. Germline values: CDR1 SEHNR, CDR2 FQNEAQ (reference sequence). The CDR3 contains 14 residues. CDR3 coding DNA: TGTGCCAGCAGCTTAGTTGGGACAGGAGATGGCTACACCTTC. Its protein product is CASSLVGTGDGYTF.